These T cell receptor beta chains were read from a single sample in a study of T cells in Graves' hyperthyroidism and ophthalmopathy. TCRdb called the multiplex PCR reads again in MiXCR, with one record for every CDR3 protein. Here the sample spans some 720,000 distinct CDR3 sequences, about 15% being singletons. Sample: blood. The receptors originated from a young man with Graves' hyperthyroidism. Each CDR3 is given with its conserved first and last residue. A D gene is named only where the DNA matches it firmly. The listing skips clone size in some rows; elsewhere it reads once, few, many or a size class.

.,TRBJ2-7,15,.,TRBV4-3,CASSQEGPGSYEQYF,TGCGCCAGCAGCCAAGAAGGTCCTGGCTCCTACGAGCAGTACTTC
few,TRBJ2-7,17,TRBD1,TRBV12-3/TRBV12-4,CASSSNPRTGKGDEQYF,TGTGCCAGCAGTTCTAACCCCCGGACAGGGAAGGGAGACGAGCAGTACTTC
few,TRBJ2-7,14,TRBD2,TRBV6-1,CASSKLAALYEQYF,TGTGCCAGCAGTAAACTAGCGGCCCTCTACGAGCAGTACTTC
.,TRBJ2-1,12,TRBD2,TRBV30,CARGGVNNEQFF,TGTGCCCGGGGGGGAGTAAACAATGAGCAGTTCTTC
.,TRBJ1-1,11,TRBD1,TRBV28,CASTQGGEAFF,TGTGCCAGCACCCAGGGGGGTGAAGCTTTCTTT
.,TRBJ2-7,15,.,TRBV24-1,CATSDTRDGAYEQYF,TGTGCCACCAGTGATACCCGGGACGGAGCCTACGAGCAGTACTTC
.,TRBJ2-7,14,TRBD1,TRBV5-1,CASSRGQGSEEQYF,TGCGCCAGCAGCAGGGGACAGGGGTCAGAGGAGCAGTACTTC
many,TRBJ2-3,18,.,TRBV20-1,CSADFSASANASTDTQYF,TGCAGTGCTGACTTTTCGGCTAGCGCCAATGCTAGCACAGATACGCAGTATTTT
many,TRBJ2-3,13,TRBD1,TRBV20-1,CSASRGPGDTQYF,TGCAGTGCTAGCAGGGGGCCTGGAGATACGCAGTATTTT
.,TRBJ2-3,16,TRBD1,TRBV5-4,CASSTPRQGGTDTQYF,TGTGCCAGCAGCACTCCGAGACAGGGCGGCACAGATACGCAGTATTTT
.,TRBJ1-2,12,.,TRBV6-1,CASGGLSNGYTF,TGTGCCAGCGGAGGGTTGAGTAATGGCTACACCTTC
many,TRBJ1-4,15,TRBD1,TRBV7-8,CASSKGGQGGEKLFF,TGTGCCAGCAGCAAAGGGGGACAGGGAGGTGAAAAACTGTTTTTT
once,TRBJ1-2,14,.,TRBV28,CASSLGPGYYGYTF,TGTGCCAGCAGTTTGGGACCAGGTTACTATGGCTACACCTTC
many,TRBJ2-3,14,.,TRBV20-1,CSARSAPSTDTQYF,TGCAGTGCTAGAAGCGCACCAAGCACAGATACGCAGTATTTT